This T cell receptor (beta chain) emerged from a study of blood T cell repertoires in COVID-19. The length of the CDR3 is 14 residues. The germline V gene encodes CDR1 PRHDT and CDR2 FYEKMQ (reference sequence). V lost 1 base and J lost 5, with 11 bases in between. Clones were read by immunoSEQ multiplex PCR, and TCRdb kept only the in-frame ones, dropping some. This sample has roughly 250,000 clones, with 85% to 90% found just once. Source material: peripheral blood. The TCR comes from a middle-aged woman with acute or convalescent COVID-19. The V and J genes are TRBV13 and TRBJ2-5; D unclear. CDR3 residues: CASSLEAEQETQYF. The CDR3 DNA follows: TGTGCCAGCAGCTTAGAGGCGGAGCAGGAGACCCAGTACTTC.